Sequencing of this TCR beta chain was carried out in a study of human T cells and chemical hapten exposure. Study-level findings and limits: Given that the donors had alopecia, their immune response may differ from that seen in healthy people. Expanded TCRs created a significantly greater count of big CDR3 similarity clusters than controls did.

Per the germline V gene, CDR1 is MNHEY and CDR2 is SVGEGT. This CDR3 has 15 residues. Losses at the gene ends were 4 bases for V and 0 bases for J; bases not matched to a gene: 4. TCRdb re-called the RACE reads through MiXCR, storing one row per CDR3 protein. The data show 84,000 or so distinct CDR3 sequences, 8% to 11% seen once. This clonotype occurred a few times. Its specificity is unknown. Time point specified: patch test 1, 2 weeks after DPC sensitization. Treatment given: therapeutic diphenylcyclopropenone sensitization with weekly scalp DPC. Unfractionated whole blood served as the source for total RNA extraction.

This receptor was identified in a man between 35 and 55 years old with alopecia areata. Some clones in this sample may be carry-over from other donors' samples. The chain recombines TRBV6-2 or TRBV6-3 with TRBJ2-3, with 7 bases lining up with TRBD1. Source: whole blood, taken in connection with sensitization to the hapten diphenylcyclopropenone (DPC). The CDR3 region has the DNA TGTGCCAGCAGTTTTGGGACAGAGAGCACAGATACGCAGTATTTT. It encodes CASSFGTESTDTQYF.